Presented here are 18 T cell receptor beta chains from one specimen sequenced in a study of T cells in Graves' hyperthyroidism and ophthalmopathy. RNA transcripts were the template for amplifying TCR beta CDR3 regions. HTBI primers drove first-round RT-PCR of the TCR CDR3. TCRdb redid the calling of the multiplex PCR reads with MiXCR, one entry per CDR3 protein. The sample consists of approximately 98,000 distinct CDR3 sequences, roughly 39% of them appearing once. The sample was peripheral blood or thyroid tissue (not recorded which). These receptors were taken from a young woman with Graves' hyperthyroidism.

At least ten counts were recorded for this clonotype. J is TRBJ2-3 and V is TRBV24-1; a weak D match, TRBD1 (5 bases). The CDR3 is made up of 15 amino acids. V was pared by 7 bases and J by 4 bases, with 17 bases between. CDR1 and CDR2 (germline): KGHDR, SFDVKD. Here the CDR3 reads CATSRSGATADTQYF. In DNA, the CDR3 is TGTGCCACCAGCCGATCTGGGGCCACCGCAGATACGCAGTATTTT.

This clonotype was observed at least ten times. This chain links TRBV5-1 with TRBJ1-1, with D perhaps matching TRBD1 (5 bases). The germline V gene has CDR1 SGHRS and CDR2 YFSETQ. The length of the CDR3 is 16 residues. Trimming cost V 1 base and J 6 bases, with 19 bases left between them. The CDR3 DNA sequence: TGCGCCAGCAGCTTGAGTCTAGGAGCAGGGAAGGCTGAAGCTTTCTTT. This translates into CASSLSLGAGKAEAFF.

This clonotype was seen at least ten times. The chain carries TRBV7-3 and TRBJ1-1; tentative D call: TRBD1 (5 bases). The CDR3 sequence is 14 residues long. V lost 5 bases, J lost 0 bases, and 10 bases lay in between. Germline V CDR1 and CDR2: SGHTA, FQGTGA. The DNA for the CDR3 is TGTGCCAGCAGCGACGGGACGGTGAACACTGAAGCTTTCTTT. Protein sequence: CASSDGTVNTEAFF.

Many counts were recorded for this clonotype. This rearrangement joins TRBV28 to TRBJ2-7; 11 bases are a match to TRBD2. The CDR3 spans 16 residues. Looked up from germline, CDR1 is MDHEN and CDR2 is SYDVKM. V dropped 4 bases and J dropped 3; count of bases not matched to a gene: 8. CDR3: CASSSRIAGGVYEQYF. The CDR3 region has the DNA TGTGCCAGCAGTTCCCGAATAGCGGGAGGGGTCTACGAGCAGTACTTC.

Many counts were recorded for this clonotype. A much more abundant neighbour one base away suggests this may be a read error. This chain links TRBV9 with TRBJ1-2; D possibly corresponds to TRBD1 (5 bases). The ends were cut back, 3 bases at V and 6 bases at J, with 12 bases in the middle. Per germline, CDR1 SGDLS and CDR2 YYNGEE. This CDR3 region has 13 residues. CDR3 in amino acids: CASSAAGIHGYTF. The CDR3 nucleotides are TGTGCCAGCAGCGCAGCAGGGATTCATGGCTACACCTTC.

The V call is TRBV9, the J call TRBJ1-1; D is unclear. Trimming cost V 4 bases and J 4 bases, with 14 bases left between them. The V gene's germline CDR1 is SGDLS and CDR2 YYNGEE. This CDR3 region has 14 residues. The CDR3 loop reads CASSSRVRGTEAFF. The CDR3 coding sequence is TGTGCCAGCAGCTCAAGGGTTCGGGGCACTGAAGCTTTCTTT.

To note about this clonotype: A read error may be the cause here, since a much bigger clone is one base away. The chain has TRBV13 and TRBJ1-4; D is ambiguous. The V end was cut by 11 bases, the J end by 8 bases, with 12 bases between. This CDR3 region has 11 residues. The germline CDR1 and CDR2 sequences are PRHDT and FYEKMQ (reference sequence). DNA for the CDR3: TGTGCCGGCATCTTAAACGAAAAACTGTTTTTT. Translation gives CAGILNEKLFF.

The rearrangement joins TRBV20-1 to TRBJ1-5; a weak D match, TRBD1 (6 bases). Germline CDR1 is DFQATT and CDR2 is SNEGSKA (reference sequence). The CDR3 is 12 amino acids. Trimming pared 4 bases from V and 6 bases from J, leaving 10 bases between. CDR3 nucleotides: TGCAGTGCTATCAGGGGCGGTCAGCCCCAGCATTTT. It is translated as CSAIRGGQPQHF.

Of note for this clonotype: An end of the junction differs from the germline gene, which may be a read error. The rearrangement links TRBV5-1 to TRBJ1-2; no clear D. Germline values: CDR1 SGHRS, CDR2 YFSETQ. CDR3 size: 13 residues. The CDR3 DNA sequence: TGCGCCAGCAGATCGGAGGCTTCCTATGGCTGCACCTTC. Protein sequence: CASRSEASYGCTF. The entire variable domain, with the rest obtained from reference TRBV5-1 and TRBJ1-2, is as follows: KAGVTQTPRYLIKTRGQQVTLSCSPISGHRSVSWYQQTPGQGLQFLFEYFSETQRNKGNFPGRFSGRQFSNSRSEMNVSTLELGDSALYLCASRSEASYGCTFGSGTRLTVV.

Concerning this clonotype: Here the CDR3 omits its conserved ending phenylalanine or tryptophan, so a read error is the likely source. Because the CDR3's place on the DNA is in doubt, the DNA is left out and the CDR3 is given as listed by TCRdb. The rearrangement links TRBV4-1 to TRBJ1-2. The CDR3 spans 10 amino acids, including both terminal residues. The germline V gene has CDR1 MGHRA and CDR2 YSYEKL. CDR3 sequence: CASSQVGLAV.

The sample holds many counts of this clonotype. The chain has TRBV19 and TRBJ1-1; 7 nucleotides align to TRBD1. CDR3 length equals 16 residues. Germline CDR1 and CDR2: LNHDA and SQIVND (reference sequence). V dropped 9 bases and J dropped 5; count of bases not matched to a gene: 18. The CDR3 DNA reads TGTGCCAGCGGTCGTAAGGTGACAGGGTATGTAACTGAAGCTTTCTTT. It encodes CASGRKVTGYVTEAFF.

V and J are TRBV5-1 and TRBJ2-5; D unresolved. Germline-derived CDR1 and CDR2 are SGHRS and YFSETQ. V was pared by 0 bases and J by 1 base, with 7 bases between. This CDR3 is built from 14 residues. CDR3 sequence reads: CASSLGSTQETQYF. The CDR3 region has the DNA TGCGCCAGCAGCTTGGGGTCTACCCAAGAGACCCAGTACTTC. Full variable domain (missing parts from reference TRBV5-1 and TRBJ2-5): KAGVTQTPRYLIKTRGQQVTLSCSPISGHRSVSWYQQTPGQGLQFLFEYFSETQRNKGNFPGRFSGRQFSNSRSEMNVSTLELGDSALYLCASSLGSTQETQYFGPGTRLLVL.

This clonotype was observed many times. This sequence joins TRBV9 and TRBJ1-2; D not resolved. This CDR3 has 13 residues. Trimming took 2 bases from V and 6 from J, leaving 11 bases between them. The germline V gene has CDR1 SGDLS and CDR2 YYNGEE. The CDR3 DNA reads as TGTGCCAGCAGCGTGTGGGGTCAAAATGGCTACACCTTC. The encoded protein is CASSVWGQNGYTF. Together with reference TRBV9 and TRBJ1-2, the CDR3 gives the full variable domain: DSGVTQTPKHLITATGQRVTLRCSPRSGDLSVYWYQQSLDQGLQFLIQYYNGEERAKGNILERFSAQQFPDLHSELNLSSLELGDSALYFCASSVWGQNGYTFGSGTRLTVV.

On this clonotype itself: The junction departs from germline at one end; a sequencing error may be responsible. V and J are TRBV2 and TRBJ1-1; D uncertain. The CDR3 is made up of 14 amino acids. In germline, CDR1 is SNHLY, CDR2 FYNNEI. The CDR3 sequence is CARSVRSLNTEAFF. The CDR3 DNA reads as TGTGCCCGCAGTGTTCGGAGTTTGAACACTGAAGCTTTCTTC.

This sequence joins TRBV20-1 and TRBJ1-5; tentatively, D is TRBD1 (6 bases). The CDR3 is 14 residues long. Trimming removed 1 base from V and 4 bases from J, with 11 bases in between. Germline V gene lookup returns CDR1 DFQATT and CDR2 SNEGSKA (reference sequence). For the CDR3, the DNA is TGCAGTGCTAGAGGGGGGCCGGCGAATCAGCCCCAGCATTTT. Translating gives CSARGGPANQPQHF.

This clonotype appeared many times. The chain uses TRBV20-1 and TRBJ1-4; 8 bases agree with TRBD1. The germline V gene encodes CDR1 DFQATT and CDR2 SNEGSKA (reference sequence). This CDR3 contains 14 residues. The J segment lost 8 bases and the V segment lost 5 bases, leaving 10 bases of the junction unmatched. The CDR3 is CSAPGPGQGEKLFF. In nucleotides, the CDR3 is TGCAGTGCTCCCGGGCCCGGACAGGGCGAAAAACTGTTTTTT.

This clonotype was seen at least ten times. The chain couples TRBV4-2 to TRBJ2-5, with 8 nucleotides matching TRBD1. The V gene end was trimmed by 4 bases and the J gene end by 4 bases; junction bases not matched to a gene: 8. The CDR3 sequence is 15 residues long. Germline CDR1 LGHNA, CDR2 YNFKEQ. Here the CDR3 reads CASSRGTGDRETQYF. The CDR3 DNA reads TGTGCCAGCAGCCGAGGGACAGGAGATCGAGAGACCCAGTACTTC.

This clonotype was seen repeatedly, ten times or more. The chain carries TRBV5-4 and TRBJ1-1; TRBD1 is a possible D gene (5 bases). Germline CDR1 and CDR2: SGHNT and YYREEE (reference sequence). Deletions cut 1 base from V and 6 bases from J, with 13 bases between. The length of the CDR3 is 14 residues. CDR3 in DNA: TGTGCCAGCAGCTTGCAGGGTCGGAGGGCTGAAGCTTTCTTT. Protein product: CASSLQGRRAEAFF. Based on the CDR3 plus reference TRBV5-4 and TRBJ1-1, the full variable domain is ETGVTQSPTHLIKTRGQQVTLRCSSQSGHNTVSWYQQALGQGPQFIFQYYREEENGRGNFPPRFSGLQFPNYSSELNVNALELDDSALYLCASSLQGRRAEAFFGQGTRLTVV.